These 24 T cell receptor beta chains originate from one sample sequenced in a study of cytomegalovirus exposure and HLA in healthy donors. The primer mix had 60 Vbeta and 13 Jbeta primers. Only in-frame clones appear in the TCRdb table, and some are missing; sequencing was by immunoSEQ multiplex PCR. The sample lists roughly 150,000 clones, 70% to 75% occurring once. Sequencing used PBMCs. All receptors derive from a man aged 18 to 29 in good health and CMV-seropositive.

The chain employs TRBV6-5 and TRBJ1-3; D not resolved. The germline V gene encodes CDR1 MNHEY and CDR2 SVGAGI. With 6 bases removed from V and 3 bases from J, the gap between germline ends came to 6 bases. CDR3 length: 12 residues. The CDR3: CASSTSGNTIYF. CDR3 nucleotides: TGTGCCAGCAGCACTAGTGGAAACACCATATATTTT.

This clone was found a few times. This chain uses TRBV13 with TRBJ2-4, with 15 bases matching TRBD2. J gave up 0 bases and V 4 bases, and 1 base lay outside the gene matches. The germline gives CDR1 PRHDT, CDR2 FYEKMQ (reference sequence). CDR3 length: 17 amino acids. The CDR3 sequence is CASSSGLAGGAKNIQYF. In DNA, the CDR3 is TGTGCCAGCAGCTCGGGACTAGCGGGGGGAGCCAAAAACATTCAGTACTTC.

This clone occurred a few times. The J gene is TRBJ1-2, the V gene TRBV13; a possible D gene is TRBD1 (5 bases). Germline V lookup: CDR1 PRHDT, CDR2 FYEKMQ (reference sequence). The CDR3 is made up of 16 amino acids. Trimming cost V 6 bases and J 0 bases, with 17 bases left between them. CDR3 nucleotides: TGTGCCAGCAGTTCAAGTTTGACAGAGACTAACTATGGCTACACCTTC. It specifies CASSSSLTETNYGYTF.

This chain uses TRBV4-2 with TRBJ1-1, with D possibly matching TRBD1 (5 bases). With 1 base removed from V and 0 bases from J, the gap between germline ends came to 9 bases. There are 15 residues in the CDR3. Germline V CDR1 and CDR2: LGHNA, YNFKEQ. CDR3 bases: TGTGCCAGCAGCCAAGGGGAGGGGATGAACACTGAAGCTTTCTTT. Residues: CASSQGEGMNTEAFF.

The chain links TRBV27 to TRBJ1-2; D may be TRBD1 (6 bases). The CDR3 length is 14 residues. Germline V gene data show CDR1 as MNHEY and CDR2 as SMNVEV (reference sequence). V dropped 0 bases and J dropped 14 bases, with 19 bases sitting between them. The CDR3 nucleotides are TGTGCCAGCAGTTTATCTCGCGCGGGGGCGGCCCAAACCTTC. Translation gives CASSLSRAGAAQTF.

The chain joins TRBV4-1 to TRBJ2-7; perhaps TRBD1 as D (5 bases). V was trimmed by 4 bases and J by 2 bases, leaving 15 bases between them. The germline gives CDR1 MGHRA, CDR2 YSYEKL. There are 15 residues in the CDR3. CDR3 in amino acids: CASSLEAGATYEQYV. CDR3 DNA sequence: TGCGCCAGCAGCCTCGAAGCTGGGGCGACCTACGAGCAGTACGTC.

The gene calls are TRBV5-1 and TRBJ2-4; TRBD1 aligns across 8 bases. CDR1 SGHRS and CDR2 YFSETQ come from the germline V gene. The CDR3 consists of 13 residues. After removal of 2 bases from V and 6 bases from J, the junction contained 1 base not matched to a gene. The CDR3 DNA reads TGCGCCAGCAGCTTAGGACAGGGAAACATTCAGTACTTC. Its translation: CASSLGQGNIQYF.

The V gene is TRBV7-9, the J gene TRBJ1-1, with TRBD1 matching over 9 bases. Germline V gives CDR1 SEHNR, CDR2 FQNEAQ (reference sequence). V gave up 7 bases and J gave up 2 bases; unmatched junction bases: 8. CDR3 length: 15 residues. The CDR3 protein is CASIYRGQLNTEAFF. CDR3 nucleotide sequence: TGTGCCAGCATCTACAGGGGGCAGCTAAACACTGAAGCTTTCTTT. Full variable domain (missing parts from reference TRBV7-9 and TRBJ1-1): DTGVSQNPRHKITKRGQNVTFRCDPISEHNRLYWYRQTLGQGPEFLTYFQNEAQLEKSRLLSDRFSAERPKGSFSTLEIQRTEQGDSAMYLCASIYRGQLNTEAFFGQGTRLTVV.

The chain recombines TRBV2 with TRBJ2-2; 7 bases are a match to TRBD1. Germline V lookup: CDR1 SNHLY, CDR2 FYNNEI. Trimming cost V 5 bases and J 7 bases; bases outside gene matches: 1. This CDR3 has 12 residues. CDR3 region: CASSRDSGELFF. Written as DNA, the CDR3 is TGTGCCAGCAGTAGGGACAGCGGGGAGCTGTTTTTT. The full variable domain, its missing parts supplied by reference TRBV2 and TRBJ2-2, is EPEVTQTPSHQVTQMGQEVILRCVPISNHLYFYWYRQILGQKVEFLVSFYNNEISEKSEIFDDQFSVERPDGSNFTLKIRSTKLEDSAMYFCASSRDSGELFFGEGSRLTVL.

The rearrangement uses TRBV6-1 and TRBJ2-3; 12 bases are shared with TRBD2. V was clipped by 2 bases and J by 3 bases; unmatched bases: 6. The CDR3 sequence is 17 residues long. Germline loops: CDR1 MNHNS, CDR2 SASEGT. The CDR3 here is CASSERGLAGSTDTQYF. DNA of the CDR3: TGTGCCAGCAGTGAAAGGGGACTAGCGGGTTCTACAGATACGCAGTATTTT.

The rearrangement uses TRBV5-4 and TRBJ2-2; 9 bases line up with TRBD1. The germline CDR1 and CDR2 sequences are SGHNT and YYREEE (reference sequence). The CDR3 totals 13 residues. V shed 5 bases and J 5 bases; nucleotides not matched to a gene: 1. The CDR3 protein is CASRTGGTGELFF. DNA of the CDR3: TGTGCCAGCAGGACAGGGGGAACCGGGGAGCTGTTTTTT.

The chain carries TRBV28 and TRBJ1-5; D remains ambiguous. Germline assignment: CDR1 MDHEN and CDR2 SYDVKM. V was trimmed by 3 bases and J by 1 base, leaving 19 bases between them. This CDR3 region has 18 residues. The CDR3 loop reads CASSFEALVEWSNQPQHF. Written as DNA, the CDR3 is TGTGCCAGCAGTTTTGAGGCCCTAGTTGAATGGAGCAATCAGCCCCAGCATTTT.

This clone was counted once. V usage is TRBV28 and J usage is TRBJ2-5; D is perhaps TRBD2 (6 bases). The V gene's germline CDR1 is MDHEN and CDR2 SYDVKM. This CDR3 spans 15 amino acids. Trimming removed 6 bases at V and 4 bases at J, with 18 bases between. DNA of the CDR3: TGTGCCAGCAGCCTGGGGGGATCTGGGGGAGAGACCCAGTACTTC. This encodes CASSLGGSGGETQYF.

CDR3 in amino acids: CASSPGQGLNSPLHF. The CDR3 DNA is TGTGCCAGCAGCCCAGGACAGGGACTTAATTCACCCCTCCACTTT. The chain employs TRBV5-6 and TRBJ1-6, with 8 positions matching TRBD1. The V gene end was trimmed by 4 bases and the J gene end by 6 bases; junction bases not matched to a gene: 6. CDR3 length equals 15 residues. Germline lookup yields CDR1 SGHDT and CDR2 YYEEEE. Based on the CDR3 plus reference TRBV5-6 and TRBJ1-6, the full variable domain is DAGVTQSPTHLIKTRGQQVTLRCSPKSGHDTVSWYQQALGQGPQFIFQYYEEEERQRGNFPDRFSGHQFPNYSSELNVNALLLGDSALYLCASSPGQGLNSPLHFGNGTRLTVT.

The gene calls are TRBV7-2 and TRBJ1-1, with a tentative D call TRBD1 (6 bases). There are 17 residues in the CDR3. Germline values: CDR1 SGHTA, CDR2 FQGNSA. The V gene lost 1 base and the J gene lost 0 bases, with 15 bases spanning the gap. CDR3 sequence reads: CASSLVGRGALNTEAFF. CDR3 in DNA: TGTGCCAGCAGCTTAGTAGGTCGGGGGGCCCTGAACACTGAAGCTTTCTTT.

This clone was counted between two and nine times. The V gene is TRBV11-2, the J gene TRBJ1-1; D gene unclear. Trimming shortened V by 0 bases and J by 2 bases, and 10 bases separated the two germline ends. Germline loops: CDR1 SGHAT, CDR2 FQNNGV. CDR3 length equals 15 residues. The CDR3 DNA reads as TGTGCCAGCAGCTTAGACGTACGGTTTAACACTGAAGCTTTCTTT. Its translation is CASSLDVRFNTEAFF. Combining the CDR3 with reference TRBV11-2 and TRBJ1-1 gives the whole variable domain EAGVAQSPRYKIIEKRQSVAFWCNPISGHATLYWYQQILGQGPKLLIQFQNNGVVDDSQLPKDRFSAERLKGVDSTLKIQPAKLEDSAVYLCASSLDVRFNTEAFFGQGTRLTVV.

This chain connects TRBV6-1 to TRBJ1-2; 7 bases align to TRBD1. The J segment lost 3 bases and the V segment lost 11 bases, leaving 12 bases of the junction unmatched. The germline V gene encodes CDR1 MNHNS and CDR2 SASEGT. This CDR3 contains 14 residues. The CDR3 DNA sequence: TGTGCCGCTAAAAGACAGGGCGCCGACTATGGCTACACCTTC. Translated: CAAKRQGADYGYTF.

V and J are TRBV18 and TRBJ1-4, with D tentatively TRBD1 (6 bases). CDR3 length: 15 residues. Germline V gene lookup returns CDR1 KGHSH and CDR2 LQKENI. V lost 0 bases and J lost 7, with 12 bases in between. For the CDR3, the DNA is TGTGCCAGCTCACCACCGGACAGATCGGGTGAAAAACTGTTTTTT. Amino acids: CASSPPDRSGEKLFF.

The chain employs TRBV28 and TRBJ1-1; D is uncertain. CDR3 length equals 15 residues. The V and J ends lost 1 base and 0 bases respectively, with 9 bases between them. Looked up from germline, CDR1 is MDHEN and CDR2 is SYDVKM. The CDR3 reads CASSLYEEMNTEAFF. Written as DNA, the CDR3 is TGTGCCAGCAGTTTATATGAGGAGATGAACACTGAAGCTTTCTTT.

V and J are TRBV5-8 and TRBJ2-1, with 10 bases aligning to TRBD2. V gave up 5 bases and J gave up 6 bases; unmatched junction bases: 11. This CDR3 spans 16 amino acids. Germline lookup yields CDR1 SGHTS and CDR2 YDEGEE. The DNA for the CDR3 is TGTGCCAGCAGGCCGCCGGGACTAGCGCTTGTCAATGAGCAGTTCTTC. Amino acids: CASRPPGLALVNEQFF.

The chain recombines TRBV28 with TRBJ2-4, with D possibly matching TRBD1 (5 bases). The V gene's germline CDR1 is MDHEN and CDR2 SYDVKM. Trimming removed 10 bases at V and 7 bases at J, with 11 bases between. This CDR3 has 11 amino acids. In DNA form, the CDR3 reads TGTGCCACAGGGTTTAGGAACATTCAGTACTTC. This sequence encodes CATGFRNIQYF.

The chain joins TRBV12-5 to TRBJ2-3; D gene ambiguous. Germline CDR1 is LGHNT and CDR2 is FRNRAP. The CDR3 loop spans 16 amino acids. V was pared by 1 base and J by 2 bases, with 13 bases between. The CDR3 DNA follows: TGTGCTAGTGGTTTGGGGAGCGCGAGCGTCACAGATACGCAGTATTTT. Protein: CASGLGSASVTDTQYF.

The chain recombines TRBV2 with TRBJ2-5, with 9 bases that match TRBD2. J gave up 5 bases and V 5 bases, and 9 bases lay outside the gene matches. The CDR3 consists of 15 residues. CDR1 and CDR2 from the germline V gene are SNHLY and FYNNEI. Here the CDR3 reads CASSTSGGSSETQYF. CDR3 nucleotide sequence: TGTGCCAGCAGTACGAGCGGGGGGTCGAGTGAGACCCAGTACTTC.

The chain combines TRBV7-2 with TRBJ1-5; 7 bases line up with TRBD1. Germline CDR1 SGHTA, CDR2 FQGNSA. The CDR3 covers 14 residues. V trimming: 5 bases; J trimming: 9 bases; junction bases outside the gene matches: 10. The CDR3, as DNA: TGTGCCAGCAGCGCCCGGGACAGACAAGGGCCCCAGCATTTT. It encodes CASSARDRQGPQHF.